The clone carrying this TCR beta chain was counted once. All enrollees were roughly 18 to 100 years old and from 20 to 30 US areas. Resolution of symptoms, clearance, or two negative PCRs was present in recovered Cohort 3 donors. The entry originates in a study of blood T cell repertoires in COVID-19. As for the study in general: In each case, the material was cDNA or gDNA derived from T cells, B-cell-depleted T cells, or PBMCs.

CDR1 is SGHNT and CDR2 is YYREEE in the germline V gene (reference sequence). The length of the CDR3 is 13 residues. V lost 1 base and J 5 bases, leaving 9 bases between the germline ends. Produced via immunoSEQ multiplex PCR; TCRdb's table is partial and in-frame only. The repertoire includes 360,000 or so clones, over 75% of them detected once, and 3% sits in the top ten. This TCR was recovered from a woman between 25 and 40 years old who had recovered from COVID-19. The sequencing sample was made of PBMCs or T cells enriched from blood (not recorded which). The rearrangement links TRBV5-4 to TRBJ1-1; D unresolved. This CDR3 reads CASSLISGTEAFF. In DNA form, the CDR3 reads TGTGCCAGCAGCTTGATCTCAGGAACTGAAGCTTTCTTT.